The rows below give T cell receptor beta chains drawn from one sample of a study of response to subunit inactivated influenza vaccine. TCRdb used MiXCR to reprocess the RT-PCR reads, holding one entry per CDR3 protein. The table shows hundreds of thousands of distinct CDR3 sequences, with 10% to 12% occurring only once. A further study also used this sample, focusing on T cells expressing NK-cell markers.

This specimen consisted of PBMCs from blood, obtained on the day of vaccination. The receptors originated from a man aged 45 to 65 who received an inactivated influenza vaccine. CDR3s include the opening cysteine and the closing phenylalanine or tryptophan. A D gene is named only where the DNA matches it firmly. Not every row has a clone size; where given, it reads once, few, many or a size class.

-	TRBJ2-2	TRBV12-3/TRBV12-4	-	TGTGCCAGCAGTCCTACAGGGGGGGGCACCGGGGAGCTGTTTTTT	CASSPTGGGTGELFF
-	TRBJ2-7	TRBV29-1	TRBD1	TGCAGCGTCGGACAGGGGGTGACGGGCGAGCAGTACTTC	CSVGQGVTGEQYF
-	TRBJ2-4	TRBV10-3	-	TGTGCCATCAGTGAGTCGTTAGGGGGGCGAAACAAAAACATTCAGTACTTC	CAISESLGGRNKNIQYF
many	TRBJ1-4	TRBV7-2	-	TGTGCCAGCAGCCCCCGGGGACGGACAACTAATGAAAAACTGTTTTTT	CASSPRGRTTNEKLFF
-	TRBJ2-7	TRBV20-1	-	TGCAGTGCTAGAGATTCTACAGGGAAGTTGCACGAGCAGTACTTC	CSARDSTGKLHEQYF
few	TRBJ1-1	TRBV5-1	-	TGCGCCAGCAGCTTGGGTCGGGCTGGCACTGAAGCTTTCTTT	CASSLGRAGTEAFF
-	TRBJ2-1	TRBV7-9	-	TGTGCATCGACTGTCTTGAATGAGCAGTTCTTC	CASTVLNEQFF
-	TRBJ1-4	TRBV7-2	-	TGTGCCAGCAGCTTGGCAGGGTGGGCTAATGAAAAACTGTTTTTT	CASSLAGWANEKLFF
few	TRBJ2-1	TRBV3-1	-	TGTGCCAGCAGCCAAGCCCTCAGACTAGTTGTGGATGAGCAGTTCTTC	CASSQALRLVVDEQFF
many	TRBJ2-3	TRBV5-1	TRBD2	TGCGCCAGCAGCTTTAGGACTAGCAGTTACACAGATACGCAGTATTTT	CASSFRTSSYTDTQYF
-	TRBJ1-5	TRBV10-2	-	TGCGCCAGCAGTGAGTCGGGGTCCTTGGGGCAGCCCCAGCATTTT	CASSESGSLGQPQHF
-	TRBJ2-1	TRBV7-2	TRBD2	TGTGCCAGCAGCTTAGCGCGACTAGCGGGAGTGCAGGAGCAGTTCTTC	CASSLARLAGVQEQFF
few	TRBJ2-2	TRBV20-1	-	TGCAGTGCTAGAAAACTAGCTACCACCGGGGAGCTGTTTTTT	CSARKLATTGELFF
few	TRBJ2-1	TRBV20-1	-	TGCAGTGCTAATAATAGAAGGGGGATCAATGAGCAGTTCTTC	CSANNRRGINEQFF
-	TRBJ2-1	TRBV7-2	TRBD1	TGTGCCAGCAGCCCGGGACAGGGCCGGGGAAATGAGCAGTTCTTC	CASSPGQGRGNEQFF
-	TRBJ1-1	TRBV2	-	TGTGCCAGCAGTGAACGCCGGACCAACACTGAAGCTTTCTTT	CASSERRTNTEAFF
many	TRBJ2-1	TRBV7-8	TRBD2	TGTGCCAGCAGCTTTGGACTAGCGGGGGGCTTCTCCTACAATGAGCAGTTCTTC	CASSFGLAGGFSYNEQFF
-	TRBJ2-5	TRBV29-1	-	TGCAGCGTTGAAGTAACAGGTTGGAGAGAGACCCAGTACTTC	CSVEVTGWRETQYF
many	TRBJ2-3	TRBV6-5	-	TGTGCCAGCAGTTACTCAAGTACTGATACGCAGTATTTT	CASSYSSTDTQYF
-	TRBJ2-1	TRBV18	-	TGTGCCAGCTCCCTACGGGGGCTTATCACCTACAATGAGCAGTTCTTC	CASSLRGLITYNEQFF
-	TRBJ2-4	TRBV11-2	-	TGTGCCAGCAGCTTAATTTCAGGTGGAATAAACATTCAGTACTTC	CASSLISGGINIQYF
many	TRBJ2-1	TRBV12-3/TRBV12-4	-	TGTGCCAGCAGTTTCTGGCTCTCCAATGAGCAGTTCTTC	CASSFWLSNEQFF
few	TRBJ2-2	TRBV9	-	TGTGCCAGCAGCGTACTGGTAACTTCGAACACCGGGGAGCTGTTTTTT	CASSVLVTSNTGELFF
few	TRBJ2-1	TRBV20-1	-	TGCAGTGCTAGGTCGGGCGGGGGCGGCTACAATGAGCAGTTCTTC	CSARSGGGGYNEQFF
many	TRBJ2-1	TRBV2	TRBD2	TGTACCTTCTGTTTCGGGCCTGTCGGCGGGAGGATACCCTACAATGAGCAGTTCTTC	CTFCFGPVGGRIPYNEQFF
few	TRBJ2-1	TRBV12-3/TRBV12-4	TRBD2	TGTGCCAGCAGTCCGTTTAGCGGGGGGGCCTACAATGAGCAGTTCTTC	CASSPFSGGAYNEQFF
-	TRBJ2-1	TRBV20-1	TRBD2	TGCAGCGGGACTAGCGGCTACAATGAGCAGTTCTTC	CSGTSGYNEQFF
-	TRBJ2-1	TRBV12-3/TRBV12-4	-	TGTGCCAGCAGTTTTGGGACTGAGCAGTTCTTC	CASSFGTEQFF
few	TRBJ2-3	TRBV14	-	TGTGCCAGCAGCCAACTAAACAGGGCAGATACGCAGTATTTT	CASSQLNRADTQYF
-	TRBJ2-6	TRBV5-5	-	TGTGCCAGCAGCTTGAGTGTGGGCAGAAGATTCTCTGGGGCCAACGTCCTGACTTTC	CASSLSVGRRFSGANVLTF
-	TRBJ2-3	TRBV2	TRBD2	TGTGCCAGCAGTGAAGCGCGAGGGACTAGCGGGAGTAAAAAGTATTTT	CASSEARGTSGSKKYF
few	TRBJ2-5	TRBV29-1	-	TGCAGCGGCGGGGACCAACATCTAGGAGAGACCCAGTACTTC	CSGGDQHLGETQYF
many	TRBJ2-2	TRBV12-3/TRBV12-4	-	TGTGCCAGCAGTCAGACCACCGGGGAGCTGTTTTTT	CASSQTTGELFF
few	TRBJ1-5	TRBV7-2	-	TGTGCCAGCAGCCCCTCCGCAGGGAGCAATCAGCCCCAGCATTTT	CASSPSAGSNQPQHF
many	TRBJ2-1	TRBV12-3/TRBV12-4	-	TGTGCCAGCAGGACCTTAAATGAGCAGTTCTTC	CASRTLNEQFF
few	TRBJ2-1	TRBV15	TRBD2	TGTGCCACCAGCCCCTTGGGACTAGCGGTGGGAAATGAGCAGTTCTTC	CATSPLGLAVGNEQFF
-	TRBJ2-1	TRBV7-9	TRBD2	TGTGCCAGCAGCTTAGTAGGGCGGGAGGTTCTCAATGAGCAGTTCTTC	CASSLVGREVLNEQFF
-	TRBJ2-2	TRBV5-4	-	TGTGCCAGCAGCAGGACAGTTGCACCCTCGAACACCGGGGAGCTGTTTTTT	CASSRTVAPSNTGELFF
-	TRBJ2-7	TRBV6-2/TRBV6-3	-	TGTGCCAGCAGTTATGGGCCAGCGGTCTACGAGCAGTACTTC	CASSYGPAVYEQYF
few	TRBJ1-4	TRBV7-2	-	TGTGCCAGCAGCTTAGATGACAGGATAAATGAAAAACTGTTTTTT	CASSLDDRINEKLFF
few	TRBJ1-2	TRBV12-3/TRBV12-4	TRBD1	TGTGCCAGCAGCCGGGGACAGAAGTTAGATGGCTACACCTTC	CASSRGQKLDGYTF
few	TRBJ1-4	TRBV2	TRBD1	TGTGCCAGCAGTGCTCAGGGACAGAAAGAAAAACTGTTTTTT	CASSAQGQKEKLFF
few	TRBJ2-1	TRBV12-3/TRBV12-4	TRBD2	TGTGCCAGCAGCCCGACTAGCGGGGGGAGAGAGCAGTTCTTC	CASSPTSGGREQFF
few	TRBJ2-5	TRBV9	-	TGTGCCAGCAGCGTAAACACAGGGGAGACCCAGTACTTC	CASSVNTGETQYF
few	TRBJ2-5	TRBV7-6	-	TGTGCCAGCAGCTTCCAGGGAGGTAGGGAAGAGACCCAGTACTTC	CASSFQGGREETQYF
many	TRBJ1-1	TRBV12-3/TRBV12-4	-	TGTGCCAGCAGTTTAGCGGTGGGGGCAAGCACTGAAGCTTTCTTT	CASSLAVGASTEAFF
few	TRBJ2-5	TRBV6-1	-	TGTGCCAGCCTCTCTGGGCGGCTTCAAGAGACCCAGTACTTC	CASLSGRLQETQYF
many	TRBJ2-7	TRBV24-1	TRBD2	TGTGCCACCAGGGGACTAGCGGGAGTGCACGAGCAGTACTTC	CATRGLAGVHEQYF
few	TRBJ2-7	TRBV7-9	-	TGTGCCAGCGGGGGCGCGGCTCTCTACGAGCAGTACTTC	CASGGAALYEQYF
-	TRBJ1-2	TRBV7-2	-	TGTGCCAGCAGCTTAGGGCGGGGAAATAGAGGCTACACCTTC	CASSLGRGNRGYTF
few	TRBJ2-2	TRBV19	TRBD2	TGTGCCACCCAAAGCGGGAGGGCCGGGGAGCTGTTTTTT	CATQSGRAGELFF
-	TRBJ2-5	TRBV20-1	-	TGCAGTGCTAGAGTGACAGGAGAAGAGACCCAGTACTTC	CSARVTGEETQYF
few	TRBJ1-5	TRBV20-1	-	TGCAGTGTAGAGTCAGGGACGGCGGCCTTTCGGATCAATCAGCCCCAGCATTTT	CSVESGTAAFRINQPQHF
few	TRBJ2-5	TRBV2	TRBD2	TGTGCCAGCAGTCTAACTAGCGGGGGGTTTGAGACCCAGTACTTC	CASSLTSGGFETQYF